The present TCR beta chain was sequenced within a study of shared clonotypes between healthy human individuals. Germline values: CDR1 MDHEN, CDR2 SYDVKM. The CDR3 is 15 amino acids. J gave up 1 base and V 6 bases, and 8 bases lay outside the gene matches. The method was immunoSEQ multiplex PCR; TCRdb's version includes in-frame clones alone and lacks a portion of them. This sample yields 300,000 to 400,000 clones, of which approximately 74% are seen a single time; about 9.4% belongs to the top ten. The V and J genes are TRBV28 and TRBJ1-1, with 7 bases identical to TRBD1. The TCR was taken from a man aged 25-40 years in good health. The material sequenced was memory CD4+ T cells sorted from blood. The subset denotes: CD45RA-negative fraction. The DNA for the CDR3 is TGTGCCAGCAGCCCCTCCGGGACAGCGAACACTGAAGCTTTCTTT. It codes for CASSPSGTANTEAFF.